Following are 27 T cell receptor beta chains from one sample sequenced in a study of T cells after posttransplantation cyclophosphamide. TCRdb's copy holds only in-frame clones and misses some; the assay was immunoSEQ multiplex PCR. Observed in the sample are tens of thousands of clones, none of them singletons. The sequencing sample was made of PBMCs. The receptors come from a man between 50 and 59 years old in good health, CMV-negative, and a related stem cell transplant donor.

This clone was counted at least ten times. Germline is not matched at one junction end, which may reflect a read error. J is TRBJ1-5 and V is TRBV7-9; TRBD1 aligns across 8 bases. The CDR3 runs to 14 residues. CDR1 SEHNR and CDR2 FQNEAQ come from the germline V gene (reference sequence). CDR3 protein: CASSLAGGGQPQHF. CDR3 bases: TGTGCCAGCAGCCTAGCAGGGGGCGGACAGCCCCAGCATTTT.

At least ten counts were recorded for this clone. V is TRBV11-3 and J is TRBJ2-3, with TRBD2 matching over 12 bases. V was pared by 2 bases and J by 3 bases, with 3 bases of the junction left unmatched. The CDR3 consists of 16 residues. Germline CDR1 reads SGHNT; CDR2 reads YENEEA. CDR3 sequence (DNA): TGTGCCAGCAGCTTACGGGGACTAGCGGGTACAGATACGCAGTATTTT. Residues: CASSLRGLAGTDTQYF.

This clone was observed many times. CDR3 amino acids: CASSLGLAETQYF. CDR3 nucleotide sequence: TGTGCCAGCAGCTTGGGACTAGCGGAGACCCAGTACTTC. The rearrangement uses TRBV5-6 and TRBJ2-5; 8 bases map to TRBD2. This CDR3 contains 13 residues. The germline gives CDR1 SGHDT, CDR2 YYEEEE. With 0 bases clipped from V and 5 bases from J, the junction kept 0 bases outside the gene matches.

The table lists this clone with many counts. This sequence joins TRBV10-3 and TRBJ2-3; 8 nucleotides agree with TRBD1. Germline lookup yields CDR1 ENHRY and CDR2 SYGVKD. J was trimmed by 4 bases and V by 5 bases; bases with no gene match: 11. This CDR3 comprises 16 residues. The CDR3 bases are TGTGCCATCAGTTTGACAGGGGCCCTTATGGCAGATACGCAGTATTTT. Protein: CAISLTGALMADTQYF.

This clone appeared many times. This chain connects TRBV5-1 to TRBJ2-7, with D perhaps matching TRBD2 (7 bases). The CDR3 sequence is 14 residues long. Trimming took 0 bases from V and 4 from J, leaving 11 bases between them. Germline V lookup: CDR1 SGHRS, CDR2 YFSETQ. CDR3 in amino acids: CASSLAGGSYEQYF. The CDR3 bases are TGCGCCAGCAGCTTGGCGGGGGGCTCTTACGAGCAGTACTTC.

This clone showed up many times. V usage is TRBV2 and J usage is TRBJ1-1, with TRBD1 identical over 8 bases. V gave up 4 bases and J gave up 8 bases; unmatched junction bases: 3. Germline assignment: CDR1 SNHLY and CDR2 FYNNEI. The CDR3 loop spans 12 amino acids. CDR3 bases: TGTGCCAGCAGTGGGGACAGGAGGGAAGCTTTCTTT. Amino acids: CASSGDRREAFF.

This clone appeared many times. The genes are TRBV7-9 and TRBJ2-5; D gene ambiguous. Germline assignment: CDR1 SEHNR and CDR2 FQNEAQ (reference sequence). The CDR3 has 14 residues. V gave up 5 bases and J gave up 4 bases, with 14 bases separating them. CDR3 protein: CASSPTPSGETQYF. The CDR3 DNA is TGTGCCAGCAGCCCCACCCCCTCGGGAGAGACCCAGTACTTC. The variable domain in full, completed from reference TRBV7-9 and TRBJ2-5, reads DTGVSQNPRHKITKRGQNVTFRCDPISEHNRLYWYRQTLGQGPEFLTYFQNEAQLEKSRLLSDRFSAERPKGSFSTLEIQRTEQGDSAMYLCASSPTPSGETQYFGPGTRLLVL.

This clone was counted ten times or more. The V and J genes are TRBV7-6 and TRBJ2-1, with 12 bases lining up with TRBD2. V lost 7 bases to trimming and J lost 7 bases; unmatched junction nucleotides: 8. The germline gives CDR1 SGHVS, CDR2 FNYEAQ. The CDR3 sequence is 15 residues long. CDR3 in amino acids: CASIPLTSGSNEQFF. The CDR3 coding sequence is TGTGCCAGCATTCCCCTGACTAGCGGGAGTAATGAGCAGTTCTTC.

The sample holds many counts of this clone. The rearrangement joins TRBV30 to TRBJ2-5; 12 positions match TRBD2. Unmatched junction bases numbered 3, after V lost 3 bases and J lost 1 base. CDR1 and CDR2 from the germline V gene are GTSNPN and SVGIG (reference sequence). The CDR3 consists of 15 residues. CDR3 sequence reads: CAWSLAGGSQETQYF. For the CDR3, the DNA is TGTGCCTGGAGCCTAGCGGGGGGGTCCCAAGAGACCCAGTACTTC.

At least ten counts were recorded for this clone. The J gene is TRBJ2-3, the V gene TRBV15; D is possibly TRBD2 (5 bases). V lost 2 bases, J lost 6 bases, and 12 bases lay in between. This CDR3 comprises 14 residues. The V gene's germline CDR1 is LNHNV and CDR2 YYDKDF (reference sequence). The CDR3 loop is CATSRPGPGDTQYF. CDR3 DNA sequence: TGTGCCACCAGCAGACCGGGCCCGGGGGATACGCAGTATTTT. Full variable domain (remainder filled in from reference TRBV15 and TRBJ2-3): DAMVIQNPRYQVTQFGKPVTLSCSQTLNHNVMYWYQQKSSQAPKLLFHYYDKDFNNEADTPDNFQSRRPNTSFCFLDIRSPGLGDTAMYLCATSRPGPGDTQYFGPGTRLTVL.

The V gene is TRBV6-1, the J gene TRBJ1-1, with D tentatively TRBD1 (6 bases). Germline lookup yields CDR1 MNHNS and CDR2 SASEGT. The germline V and J ends were trimmed by 5 bases and 3 bases, with 13 bases remaining between them. The CDR3 contains 14 residues. CDR3 nucleotide sequence: TGTGCCAGCAGTTATTCTACAGGGTACACTGAAGCTTTCTTT. Its translation is CASSYSTGYTEAFF.

This clone was seen more than once but under ten times. The J gene is TRBJ2-5, the V gene TRBV19, with D possibly TRBD1 on 5 matching bases. The assigned J gene may be wrong: the sequence end matches TRBJ2-7 better. Germline V CDR1 and CDR2: LNHDA, SQIVND (reference sequence). This CDR3 is built from 14 residues. The CDR3 spells CASSIGTGRGEQYF. CDR3 coding DNA: TGTGCCAGTAGTATAGGAACAGGAAGAGGCGAGCAGTACTTC.

This clone was seen many times. The chain employs TRBV9 and TRBJ1-6; 7 positions match TRBD1. The germline V gene encodes CDR1 SGDLS and CDR2 YYNGEE. There are 15 residues in the CDR3. Germline trimming cut 3 bases from V and 9 bases from J; bases unmatched to any gene: 9. CDR3 bases: TGTGCCAGCAGCGCGTCGACAGGGTCTCGTTCACCCCTCCACTTT. It codes for CASSASTGSRSPLHF.

This clone was seen repeatedly, ten times or more. The chain joins TRBV30 to TRBJ1-5; D unclear. Germline-derived CDR1 and CDR2 are GTSNPN and SVGIG (reference sequence). Trimming pared 3 bases from V and 9 bases from J, leaving 21 bases between. There are 15 residues in the CDR3. Written as DNA, the CDR3 is TGTGCCTGGAGCTCCCGAGCAGGCCGAATAGGGCCCCAGCATTTT. This sequence encodes CAWSSRAGRIGPQHF.

This clone was found many times. The V call is TRBV7-9, the J call TRBJ2-2, with 7 bases matching TRBD1. V lost 9 bases and J lost 4; bases outside the gene matches: 2. This CDR3 region has 12 residues. Germline CDR1 reads SEHNR; CDR2 reads FQNEAQ (reference sequence). The CDR3 region has the DNA TGTGCCAGAGGGGGCGGCACCGGGGAGCTGTTTTTT. It codes for CARGGGTGELFF. The full variable domain, completed using reference TRBV7-9 and TRBJ2-2, is DTGVSQNPRHKITKRGQNVTFRCDPISEHNRLYWYRQTLGQGPEFLTYFQNEAQLEKSRLLSDRFSAERPKGSFSTLEIQRTEQGDSAMYLCARGGGTGELFFGEGSRLTVL.

This clone showed up many times. V usage is TRBV7-9 and J usage is TRBJ1-5; D perhaps matches TRBD1 (5 bases). The germline V gene encodes CDR1 SEHNR and CDR2 FQNEAQ (reference sequence). The CDR3 length is 13 residues. Trimming shortened V by 3 bases and J by 6 bases, and 9 bases separated the two germline ends. CDR3 sequence: CASSFGGGQPQHF. The CDR3 DNA sequence: TGTGCCAGCAGCTTTGGGGGGGGTCAGCCCCAGCATTTT.

This clone was counted at least ten times. The chain is built from TRBV5-6 and TRBJ2-5, with D tentatively TRBD1 (6 bases). Germline V CDR1 and CDR2: SGHDT, YYEEEE. Trimming removed 1 base at V and 4 bases at J, with 11 bases between. The CDR3 runs 14 residues. The CDR3 reads CASSLTGPGETQYF. The CDR3 nucleotides are TGTGCCAGCAGCTTGACAGGGCCCGGAGAGACCCAGTACTTC.

This clone occurred a few times. The chain combines TRBV19 with TRBJ2-5, with a possible D match to TRBD1 (6 bases). The DNA end is more similar to TRBJ2-7, so the J call may be wrong. Looked up from germline, CDR1 is LNHDA and CDR2 is SQIVND (reference sequence). The CDR3 consists of 12 residues. CDR3 in DNA: TGTGCCAGTAGTGGACAGAACTACGAGCAGTACTTC. Translation: CASSGQNYEQYF.

This clone was picked up many times. This chain uses TRBV12-5 with TRBJ2-2, with D perhaps TRBD2 (6 bases). This CDR3 has 14 amino acids. Germline V lookup: CDR1 LGHNT, CDR2 FRNRAP. Trimming shortened V by 2 bases and J by 3 bases, and 7 bases separated the two germline ends. In nucleotides, the CDR3 is TGTGCTAGTGGTTTGCGGGGGTACACCGGGGAGCTGTTTTTT. Amino acid sequence: CASGLRGYTGELFF.

This clone was detected many times. This chain links TRBV28 with TRBJ1-4, with no clear D. Trimming took off 4 bases at V and 16 bases at J, with 16 bases between the two ends. Germline CDR1 is MDHEN and CDR2 is SYDVKM. This CDR3 comprises 12 residues. Here the CDR3 DNA reads TGTGCCAGCAGTTGGCGGAGGGAGAGGCCGTTTTTT. Translation: CASSWRRERPFF. Together with reference TRBV28 and TRBJ1-4, the CDR3 gives the full variable domain: DVKVTQSSRYLVKRTGEKVFLECVQDMDHENMFWYRQDPGLGLRLIYFSYDVKMKEKGDIPEGYSVSREKKERFSLILESASTNQTSMYLCASSWRRERPFFGSGTQLSVL.

In its sample, this clone was seen many times. This rearrangement joins TRBV5-1 to TRBJ2-5; 10 bases are shared with TRBD2. The CDR3 runs 17 residues. Germline CDR1 is SGHRS and CDR2 is YFSETQ. The V and J ends lost 4 bases and 3 bases, in that order; junction bases with no gene match: 12. The CDR3 DNA sequence: TGCGCCAGCAGCATTTCGGAGAGCGGGGGGGCGGAAGAGACCCAGTACTTC. Its translation: CASSISESGGAEETQYF.

There are many counts of this clone. This chain joins TRBV18 and TRBJ1-1; perhaps TRBD1 as D (6 bases). Germline V gene data show CDR1 as KGHSH and CDR2 as LQKENI. CDR3 size: 16 residues. Trimming took 5 bases from V and 2 from J, leaving 18 bases between them. The CDR3 loop is CASSGLGTIQNTEAFF. In nucleotides, the CDR3 is TGTGCCAGCTCAGGGTTGGGGACAATTCAAAACACTGAAGCTTTCTTT.

This clone was recorded at least ten times. This chain connects TRBV19 to TRBJ1-5; TRBD1 is a possible D gene (5 bases). The length of the CDR3 is 16 residues. V gave up 1 base and J gave up 5 bases, with 15 bases separating them. Germline V gene sequence: CDR1 LNHDA, CDR2 SQIVND (reference sequence). In nucleotides, the CDR3 is TGTGCCAGTAGTATAGGGTTCGGGGGTCGGTATCAGCCCCAGCATTTT. Its translation: CASSIGFGGRYQPQHF.

This clone was counted many times. The chain employs TRBV11-2 and TRBJ2-1, with 10 nucleotides matching TRBD2. This CDR3 region has 16 residues. Germline V CDR1 and CDR2: SGHAT, FQNNGV. After removal of 1 base from V and 3 bases from J, the junction contained 3 bases not matched to a gene. The CDR3 spells CASSLGLAGVYNEQFF. CDR3 coding DNA: TGTGCCAGCAGCTTAGGGCTAGCGGGAGTCTACAATGAGCAGTTCTTC.

This clone has only a few counts. A much larger clone differs from this one at a single base, so this may be a read error. This chain links TRBV2 with TRBJ2-7; D gene uncertain. The CDR3 is 11 amino acids. From germline, CDR1 is SNHLY and CDR2 FYNNEI. CDR3 residues: CARSVIYEQYF. DNA for the CDR3: TGTGCCCGCAGTGTCATCTACGAGCAGTACTTC. The full variable domain, completed using reference TRBV2 and TRBJ2-7, is EPEVTQTPSHQVTQMGQEVILRCVPISNHLYFYWYRQILGQKVEFLVSFYNNEISEKSEIFDDQFSVERPDGSNFTLKIRSTKLEDSAMYFCARSVIYEQYFGPGTRLTVT.

This clone rates as large (0.1 to 1%). The chain is built from TRBV10-3 and TRBJ2-7; D is unresolved. The CDR3 spans 13 residues. V was clipped by 0 bases and J by 4 bases, with 7 bases between them. The germline V gene encodes CDR1 ENHRY and CDR2 SYGVKD. The CDR3 coding sequence is TGTGCCATCAGTGAGTCGGGCTTTTACGAGCAGTACTTC. Amino acids: CAISESGFYEQYF.

This clone was seen ten or more times. This sequence joins TRBV6-6 and TRBJ1-2, with D hard to call. With 8 bases removed from V and 2 bases from J, the gap between germline ends came to 15 bases. Per germline, CDR1 MNHNY and CDR2 SVGAGI (reference sequence). The length of the CDR3 is 14 residues. The CDR3 region is CASLEPQSNYGYTF. DNA of the CDR3: TGTGCCAGCCTTGAACCCCAGTCAAACTATGGCTACACCTTC.